This TCR beta chain was profiled in a study of T cell repertoires in cytomegalovirus infection. From the reads, TCRdb called clonotypes with MiXCR, one entry per CDR3 protein. Of about 480,000 distinct CDR3 sequences listed, around 30% are singletons. Study-level points and caveats: Clonotypes of TCR beta that were HLA-C-restricted and CMV-specific dominated the ex vivo response.

In germline, CDR1 is MNHEY, CDR2 SVGEGT. V was clipped by 2 bases and J by 0 bases, with 13 bases between them. The CDR3 consists of 17 residues. To note about this clonotype: Its cognate antigen is unknown.

This sequence was found in a human donor in good health (CMV status not recorded). Some clones in this sample may be carry-over from other donors' samples. The specimen was cultured PBMCs, collected from culture after CMV antigen stimulation. The J gene is TRBJ2-2, the V gene TRBV6-2 or TRBV6-3; no definite D call. This chain's CDR3 is CASSYPDILSNTGELFF. The CDR3 DNA sequence: TGTGCCAGCAGTTACCCCGACATACTTTCGAACACCGGGGAGCTGTTTTTT.